A single sample is the source of the 15 T cell receptor beta chains below, sequenced in a study of OX40 agonist ivuxolimab in advanced cancers. Here immunoSEQ multiplex PCR was the method, and the copy in TCRdb shows in-frame clones only, minus some. Seen here are 40,000 to 50,000 clones, 82% observed once, and the top ten hold 1.5% to 2%. The sample was CD4+ or CD8+ T cells sorted from blood, taken in a trial of the OX40 agonist ivuxolimab. Receptors originate from an adult with an advanced solid tumor such as melanoma, head and neck, liver or kidney cancer.

J is TRBJ2-3 and V is TRBV5-4; 8 nucleotides line up with TRBD2. This CDR3 contains 16 residues. J lost 1 base, V lost 4 bases, and 8 bases had no gene match. The germline V gene encodes CDR1 SGHNT and CDR2 YYREEE (reference sequence). Written as DNA, the CDR3 is TGTGCCAGCAGCCCTGGGCGGGGGGTACGCACAGATACGCAGTATTTT. Encoded protein: CASSPGRGVRTDTQYF.

The chain uses TRBV7-8 and TRBJ1-1; D perhaps matches TRBD1 (5 bases). V lost 5 bases and J lost 3, with 13 bases in between. The CDR3 runs 14 residues. From germline, CDR1 is SGHVS and CDR2 FQNEAQ. The CDR3 is CASSPLTAYTEAFF. CDR3 DNA sequence: TGTGCCAGCAGCCCTCTGACAGCCTACACTGAAGCTTTCTTT.

This CDR3 reads CASSPPRNQPQHF. As DNA, the CDR3 is TGTGCCAGCAGCCCCCCTAGGAATCAGCCCCAGCATTTT. V usage is TRBV27 and J usage is TRBJ1-5, with unresolved D. CDR1 and CDR2 (germline): MNHEY, SMNVEV (reference sequence). The CDR3 consists of 13 residues. V was shortened by 6 bases and J by 4 bases, with 10 bases between the two germline ends.

This clone has more than one count but fewer than ten. This sequence joins TRBV2 and TRBJ1-4; 8 bases match TRBD1. After removal of 6 bases from V and 7 bases from J, the junction contained 7 bases not matched to a gene. The CDR3 runs to 14 residues. CDR1 is SNHLY, CDR2 FYNNEI, per germline. The CDR3 is CASRTQGAGEKLFF. The CDR3 nucleotides read TGTGCCAGCAGAACGCAGGGGGCCGGTGAAAAACTGTTTTTT.

The CDR3 here is CASSIAAHSNQPQHF. For the CDR3, the DNA is TGTGCCAGTAGTATCGCAGCCCATAGCAATCAGCCCCAGCATTTT. This chain connects TRBV19 to TRBJ1-5; D not resolved. V dropped 3 bases and J dropped 0 bases, with 9 bases sitting between them. Germline loops: CDR1 LNHDA, CDR2 SQIVND (reference sequence). This CDR3 comprises 15 residues.

This sequence joins TRBV7-9 and TRBJ1-3; D not resolved. Germline CDR1 is SEHNR and CDR2 is FQNEAQ (reference sequence). The CDR3 totals 14 residues. V was trimmed by 5 bases and J by 0 bases, leaving 8 bases between them. Here the CDR3 reads CASSIQHSGNTIYF. The CDR3 DNA follows: TGTGCCAGCAGCATACAGCACTCTGGAAACACCATATATTTT.

The chain employs TRBV27 and TRBJ1-4; TRBD1 might be the D (5 bases). The CDR3 runs 15 residues. CDR1 is MNHEY, CDR2 SMNVEV, per germline (reference sequence). With 3 bases removed from V and 4 bases from J, the gap between germline ends came to 12 bases. CDR3 sequence: CASSFQGVGNEKLFF. CDR3 nucleotides: TGTGCCAGCAGTTTTCAGGGAGTGGGTAATGAAAAACTGTTTTTT.

Only a few counts were recorded for this clone. The chain combines TRBV7-2 with TRBJ1-6; D might be TRBD1 (6 bases). The V and J ends lost 2 bases and 10 bases respectively, with 18 bases between them. The CDR3 is 16 amino acids. Germline V CDR1 and CDR2: SGHTA, FQGNSA. CDR3: CASSLRPRGLYSPLHF. CDR3 sequence (DNA): TGTGCCAGCAGCTTAAGGCCCAGGGGATTGTACTCACCCCTCCACTTT. The whole variable domain, filled in from reference TRBV7-2 and TRBJ1-6, reads GAGVSQSPSNKVTEKGKDVELRCDPISGHTALYWYRQSLGQGLEFLIYFQGNSAPDKSGLPSDRFSAERTGGSVSTLTIQRTQQEDSAVYLCASSLRPRGLYSPLHFGNGTRLTVT.

The rearrangement links TRBV11-3 to TRBJ2-3, with D perhaps TRBD2 (5 bases). This CDR3 spans 12 amino acids. Per germline, CDR1 SGHNT and CDR2 YENEEA. V lost 1 base and J lost 8, with 7 bases in between. CDR3 in DNA: TGTGCCAGCAGCTTAGGGGAGACTACGCAGTATTTT. Protein: CASSLGETTQYF.

This chain joins TRBV6-1 and TRBJ1-2; TRBD1 aligns across 7 bases. The CDR3 is 14 residues long. With 3 bases clipped from V and 4 bases from J, the junction kept 5 bases outside the gene matches. Germline V gene lookup returns CDR1 MNHNS and CDR2 SASEGT. The CDR3: CASSEGSGGYGYTF. The CDR3, as DNA: TGTGCCAGCAGTGAGGGGTCAGGGGGCTATGGCTACACCTTC.

V is TRBV30 and J is TRBJ1-1; maybe TRBD1 (6 bases). CDR1 GTSNPN and CDR2 SVGIG come from the germline V gene (reference sequence). The CDR3 covers 14 residues. Trimming cost V 2 bases and J 0 bases, with 10 bases left between them. The CDR3, as DNA: TGTGCCTGGAGTTTTGGGGGCTTGAACACTGAAGCTTTCTTT. It codes for CAWSFGGLNTEAFF.

The gene calls are TRBV5-6 and TRBJ1-2; D uncertain. The CDR3 spans 15 residues. Per germline, CDR1 SGHDT and CDR2 YYEEEE. Between the trimmed V and J ends, which lost 2 bases and 4 bases, there was a span of 15 bases. The CDR3 is CASSLNRILFYGYTF. The CDR3 nucleotides are TGTGCCAGCAGCTTAAACAGAATATTATTCTATGGCTACACCTTC.

This chain joins TRBV7-9 and TRBJ1-2; D gene uncertain. Looked up from germline, CDR1 is SEHNR and CDR2 is FQNEAQ (reference sequence). Trimming shortened V by 4 bases and J by 0 bases, and 6 bases separated the two germline ends. This CDR3 is built from 13 residues. CDR3 DNA: TGTGCCAGCAGCTGGGAAACTAACTATGGCTACACCTTC. It specifies CASSWETNYGYTF.

This clone turned up a few times. This sequence joins TRBV18 and TRBJ2-7; TRBD2 agrees at 8 bases. V trimming: 4 bases; J trimming: 1 base; junction bases outside the gene matches: 0. The CDR3 runs 13 residues. Germline CDR1 is KGHSH and CDR2 is LQKENI. DNA for the CDR3: TGTGCCAGCTCACTAGCGGGGTCCTACGAGCAGTACTTC. It codes for CASSLAGSYEQYF.

The chain joins TRBV5-4 to TRBJ2-2, with TRBD2 as a possible D gene (6 bases). The CDR3 is 16 amino acids. Germline V lookup: CDR1 SGHNT, CDR2 YYREEE (reference sequence). The germline V and J ends were trimmed by 0 bases and 2 bases, with 11 bases remaining between them. The CDR3, as DNA: TGTGCCAGCAGCTTGGGCGGGAACATTAACACCGGGGAGCTGTTTTTT. Its protein product is CASSLGGNINTGELFF. Full variable domain (missing parts from reference TRBV5-4 and TRBJ2-2): ETGVTQSPTHLIKTRGQQVTLRCSSQSGHNTVSWYQQALGQGPQFIFQYYREEENGRGNFPPRFSGLQFPNYSSELNVNALELDDSALYLCASSLGGNINTGELFFGEGSRLTVL.